Below, 27 T cell receptor beta chains from the same sample are listed, as sequenced in a study of tumor-infiltrating lymphocytes in primary liver carcinoma. A constant-region primer primed TCR beta cDNA synthesis from roughly 520 ng of total RNA. ARM-PCR was slightly modified, and three nested multiplex PCR rounds with it gave rise to the TCR beta libraries. The first two PCR rounds, approximately 10 cycles each, used TRBV1-TRBV30 forward primers and a C-beta reverse primer. TCRdb ran MiXCR on the multiplex PCR reads and lists one entry per CDR3 protein. The sample carries some 320,000 distinct CDR3 sequences, roughly 60% recorded once. Blood RNA came from unsorted whole blood; germline DNA was also extracted. The sample comprised peripheral blood. The receptor set was obtained from a man in his forties or fifties with primary liver carcinoma and hepatitis B virus infection.

Concerning this clonotype: One junction end does not reproduce the germline sequence, and a read error may be involved. The V call is TRBV11-2, the J call TRBJ2-5; D is perhaps TRBD2 (5 bases). CDR1 SGHAT and CDR2 FQNNGV come from the germline V gene. The CDR3 covers 13 residues. The CDR3 nucleotides are TGTGTCAGCAGCGAGGCGGGCGAAGAGACCCAATACTTC. Its translation is CVSSEAGEETQYF.

CDR3 residues: CASSPRWTRGRNEQFF. The CDR3 DNA reads TGTGCCAGCAGTCCTAGATGGACTAGGGGGAGGAATGAGCAGTTCTTC. The chain joins TRBV5-4 to TRBJ2-1, with D possibly matching TRBD2 (7 bases). There are 16 residues in the CDR3. V lost 5 bases and J lost 7, with 22 bases in between. Per germline, CDR1 SGHNT and CDR2 YYREEE (reference sequence). Full variable domain (rest looked up from reference TRBV5-4 and TRBJ2-1): ETGVTQSPTHLIKTRGQQVTLRCSSQSGHNTVSWYQQALGQGPQFIFQYYREEENGRGNFPPRFSGLQFPNYSSELNVNALELDDSALYLCASSPRWTRGRNEQFFGPGTRLTVL.

As to this clonotype: Without the conserved terminal phenylalanine or tryptophan, this CDR3 likely stems from a read error. This chain links TRBV12-3 or TRBV12-4 with TRBJ2-1; 8 bases match TRBD2. Trimming cost V 6 bases and J 0 bases; bases outside gene matches: 4. The CDR3 covers 15 residues. CDR3 region: CASSFSGSSYNEQFL. Written as DNA, the CDR3 is TGTGCCAGCAGCTTCAGCGGGAGCTCCTACAATGAGCAGTTCTTA.

With regard to this clonotype: With a much larger clone just one base away, this may be a read error. The chain is built from TRBV10-2 and TRBJ2-7; TRBD2 matches 7 bases. Germline trimming cut 7 bases from V and 5 bases from J; bases unmatched to any gene: 8. Germline V gene sequence: CDR1 WSHSY, CDR2 SAAADI. The CDR3 length is 13 residues. The DNA for the CDR3 is TGCGCCAGCAAAAACGCGGGAGTGGACGAGCAGTACTTC. Its translation: CASKNAGVDEQYF.

CDR3: CASSFSPGSYNEQFF. The DNA of the CDR3 is TGCGCCAGCAGCTTTAGCCCCGGCTCCTACAATGAGCAGTTCTTC. The J gene is TRBJ2-1, the V gene TRBV5-1; D remains ambiguous. The germline V and J ends were trimmed by 2 bases and 0 bases, with 9 bases remaining between them. CDR3 length: 15 residues. Germline V gene sequence: CDR1 SGHRS, CDR2 YFSETQ. The complete variable domain, with remaining parts taken from reference TRBV5-1 and TRBJ2-1, reads KAGVTQTPRYLIKTRGQQVTLSCSPISGHRSVSWYQQTPGQGLQFLFEYFSETQRNKGNFPGRFSGRQFSNSRSEMNVSTLELGDSALYLCASSFSPGSYNEQFFGPGTRLTVL.

The gene calls are TRBV28 and TRBJ2-3, with unresolved D. The germline V and J ends were trimmed by 1 base and 10 bases, with 9 bases remaining between them. This CDR3 is built from 12 residues. Germline CDR1 reads MDHEN; CDR2 reads SYDVKM. The CDR3 sequence: CASSLSARAQYF. CDR3 nucleotides: TGTGCCAGCAGTTTATCCGCCCGGGCGCAGTATTTT.

This clonotype was picked up many times. This sequence joins TRBV6-1 and TRBJ1-5; no clear D gene. CDR1 is MNHNS, CDR2 SASEGT, per germline. V was cut by 1 base and J by 3 bases, with 10 bases left in between. CDR3 length equals 15 residues. The CDR3 region has the DNA TGTGCCAGCAGTGAAGTATCGGCCTCCAATCAGCCCCAGCATTTT. Translating it yields CASSEVSASNQPQHF.

In regard to this clonotype: Germline and junction disagree at one end, which may indicate a read error. This chain joins TRBV10-3 and TRBJ2-3, with a weak D call TRBD1 (6 bases). CDR1 and CDR2 from the germline V gene are ENHRY and SYGVKD. The CDR3 sequence is 14 residues long. This CDR3 is CVIRGTSRLDTQYF. DNA for the CDR3: TGTGTCATCAGAGGGACATCTCGGCTAGATACGCAGTATTTT.

As to this clonotype: Sequence at one end of the junction differs from germline and may be a read error. V gene TRBV5-6 combines with J gene TRBJ2-3; D is unresolved. In germline, CDR1 is SGHDT, CDR2 YYEEEE. The CDR3 length is 16 residues. CDR3 sequence: CASLESRAVSTDTQCF. CDR3 DNA: TGTGCCAGCCTTGAAAGTCGGGCGGTGAGCACAGATACGCAGTGTTTT.

About this clonotype: Given a much more abundant clone one base away, this may be a read error. The gene calls are TRBV11-2 and TRBJ1-6, with no clear D. The CDR3 contains 15 residues. CDR1 and CDR2 from the germline V gene are SGHAT and FQNNGV. The CDR3: CAISLGIASNSPPHF. The CDR3 DNA reads TGTGCCATCAGCTTAGGTATAGCGTCGAATTCACCCCCCCACTTT.

This clonotype was seen ten or more times. This chain uses TRBV7-9 with TRBJ2-5; 7 bases align to TRBD1. J was trimmed by 2 bases and V by 5 bases; bases with no gene match: 5. This CDR3 contains 14 residues. Germline V gene lookup returns CDR1 SEHNR and CDR2 FQNEAQ (reference sequence). In DNA, the CDR3 is TGTGCCAGCAGCAGCTCGGGACAGCAAGAGACCCAGTACTTC. Its translation is CASSSSGQQETQYF.

This clonotype turned up a few times. The chain recombines TRBV12-5 with TRBJ2-1; D may be TRBD1 (5 bases). Trimming pared 1 base from V and 4 bases from J, leaving 11 bases between. Per germline, CDR1 LGHNT and CDR2 FRNRAP. The length of the CDR3 is 15 residues. In nucleotides, the CDR3 is TGTGCTAGTGGTTTGGGACAGCCGGGTTACAATGAGCAGTTCTTC. This translates into CASGLGQPGYNEQFF.

Ten or more counts support this clonotype. The chain carries TRBV6-1 and TRBJ2-7, with 7 bases aligning to TRBD1. The germline CDR1 and CDR2 sequences are MNHNS and SASEGT. After removal of 1 base from V and 0 bases from J, the junction contained 6 bases not matched to a gene. The CDR3 spans 16 residues. CDR3: CASSEEGAFSSYEQYF. In DNA, the CDR3 is TGTGCCAGCAGTGAAGAGGGGGCCTTTAGCTCCTACGAGCAGTACTTC.

Only a few counts were recorded for this clonotype. With a much larger clone just one base away, this may be a read error. The J gene is TRBJ2-2, the V gene TRBV6-1, with D perhaps matching TRBD2 (5 bases). Germline V gene lookup returns CDR1 MNHNS and CDR2 SASEGT. This CDR3 contains 14 residues. The CDR3 sequence: CASGISVNIGELFF. The CDR3 DNA follows: TGTGCCAGCGGGATTAGCGTTAACATCGGGGAGCTGTTTTTT.

In the case of this clonotype: This could be a read error, since a much larger clone is one nucleotide away. The chain has TRBV4-1 and TRBJ2-1, with 8 bases aligning to TRBD2. The germline CDR1 and CDR2 sequences are MGHRA and YSYEKL. CDR3 length: 16 residues. The CDR3 loop is CASSQEGLGAYNEQLF. The CDR3 bases are TGCGCCAGCAGCCAAGAGGGACTAGGGGCATACAATGAGCAGCTCTTC.

The chain is built from TRBV11-1 and TRBJ1-6, with a possible D match to TRBD1 (5 bases). The CDR3 sequence is 13 residues long. Germline CDR1 SGHAT, CDR2 FQDESV (reference sequence). Trimming stripped 7 bases from V and 13 bases from J, with 17 bases between. CDR3 in amino acids: CASNRTLVTPLHF. The DNA of the CDR3 is TGTGCCAGCAACCGGACACTGGTTACGCCCCTCCACTTT.

The V and J genes are TRBV28 and TRBJ2-3; D is possibly TRBD2 (5 bases). Germline V CDR1 and CDR2: MDHEN, SYDVKM. V lost 5 bases, J lost 6 bases, and 12 bases lay in between. There are 13 residues in the CDR3. In nucleotides, the CDR3 is TGTGCCAGCAGTCCAGGAGGCCCGGATACGCAGTATTTT. This sequence encodes CASSPGGPDTQYF.

This clonotype has just one count. A read error may account for a junction end that differs from germline. CDR3 residues: CDSSPGRRFYGHYF. CDR3 bases: TGTGACAGCAGCCCTGGACGGCGATTCTACGGGCACTACTTC. The chain joins TRBV11-1 to TRBJ2-7; D is unclear. The length of the CDR3 is 14 residues. Germline CDR1 is SGHAT and CDR2 is FQDESV (reference sequence).

A note on this clonotype: This may come from a read error, since a much larger clone is one base off. The chain links TRBV6-5 to TRBJ2-1; D is tentatively TRBD1 or TRBD2 (7 bases each). The CDR3 extends over 15 amino acids. The germline V gene has CDR1 MNHEY and CDR2 SVGAGI. CDR3 amino acids: CVTREGDSSCNEQFF. As DNA, the CDR3 is TGTGTCACCAGGGAGGGGGACAGCTCCTGCAATGAGCAGTTCTTC.

This clonotype was seen many times. V is TRBV29-1 and J is TRBJ2-2; tentative D call: TRBD2 (6 bases). Trimming shortened V by 4 bases and J by 5 bases, and 8 bases separated the two germline ends. CDR3 length equals 12 residues. Germline V gives CDR1 SQVTM, CDR2 ANQGSEA. The CDR3 DNA reads as TGCAGCGTTGTTGGGGGGACCGGGGAGCTGTTTTTT. Translation: CSVVGGTGELFF.

This chain joins TRBV6-6 and TRBJ1-5; D remains ambiguous. Germline V gene lookup returns CDR1 MNHNY and CDR2 SVGAGI (reference sequence). The germline V and J ends were trimmed by 8 bases and 3 bases, with 26 bases remaining between them. The CDR3 is made up of 18 amino acids. CDR3 DNA: TGTGCCAGCTGCTATACTCAAGAGCGGGTGGGAGACAATCAGCCCCAGCATTTT. Its protein product is CASCYTQERVGDNQPQHF.

For this clonotype: Likely a read error: the CDR3 ends without its conserved phenylalanine or tryptophan. This chain uses TRBV7-9 with TRBJ1-1; no firm D call. This CDR3 spans 16 amino acids. The germline gives CDR1 SEHNR, CDR2 FQNEAQ (reference sequence). V gave up 1 base and J gave up 7 bases, with 19 bases separating them. The CDR3 sequence: CASSLVEPTHRGEAFS. In DNA form, the CDR3 reads TGTGCCAGCAGCTTAGTTGAACCCACACACCGAGGTGAAGCTTTCTCT.

Details on this clonotype: A much bigger clone sits one base away, suggesting this may be a read error. The V gene is TRBV4-1, the J gene TRBJ2-7, with D possibly being TRBD2 (5 bases). The CDR3 is 14 residues long. Per the germline V gene, CDR1 is MGHRA and CDR2 is YSYEKL. V lost 6 bases and J 2 bases, leaving 14 bases between the germline ends. This chain's CDR3 is CASSQVRAAYEQYF. CDR3 nucleotides: TGCGCCAGCAGTCAGGTCCGAGCGGCCTACGAGCAGTACTTC.

The J gene is TRBJ2-2, the V gene TRBV5-1, with 7 bases that match TRBD2. J gave up 0 bases and V 5 bases, and 7 bases lay outside the gene matches. The germline CDR1 and CDR2 sequences are SGHRS and YFSETQ. The CDR3 runs to 16 residues. CDR3 DNA: TGCGCCAGCAGGAGCGGGGCCAACGCGAACACCGGGGAGCTGTTTTTT. Amino acids: CASRSGANANTGELFF.

Comment on this clonotype: A single base separates this from a much larger clone, so it may be a read error. The chain has TRBV4-3 and TRBJ1-1, with TRBD1 matching 10 bases. In germline, CDR1 is LGHNA, CDR2 YSLEER. CDR3 length equals 15 residues. The CDR3 is CARSQDRTGGTEAFF. CDR3 sequence (DNA): TGCGCCAGAAGCCAAGATCGGACAGGGGGCACTGAAGCTTTCTTT.

The chain uses TRBV29-1 and TRBJ2-7, with 9 bases aligning to TRBD1. This CDR3 comprises 13 residues. Germline CDR1 and CDR2: SQVTM and ANQGSEA. V shed 5 bases, J shed 6 bases, and the junction held 8 bases outside the gene matches. CDR3 nucleotides: TGCAGCGTTTGGGGACAGGGAGTCTTCGAGCAGTACTTC. Translating gives CSVWGQGVFEQYF.

About this clonotype itself: The conserved phenylalanine or tryptophan is not found at the CDR3 terminus, so this likely reflects a read error. No DNA is shown, since the ends of the CDR3 on it are uncertain; the CDR3 is the one TCRdb lists. The rearrangement links TRBV6-1 to TRBJ1-1; TRBD1 is taken as the D call from the table, unchecked against the DNA. The length of the CDR3 is 13 amino acids, counting both ends. CDR1 is MNHNS, CDR2 SASEGT, per germline. The CDR3 is CASSAQGRTEALL.